What follows describes a single T cell receptor (beta chain). Its antigen is unidentified. Use of 60 Vbeta and 13 Jbeta primers characterized the PCR. Repertoires were generated with immunoSEQ multiplex PCR, while TCRdb's copy carries only in-frame clones and drops some. Counted here are some 130,000 clones, roughly 63% occurring once; the ten biggest clones make up 1.6%. This sample was included in a study of cytomegalovirus exposure and HLA in healthy donors. The study, taken as a whole, reports: A prior analysis recorded that most TCR beta V segments were productive about 87% or about 30% of the time. In a later analysis, CMV-associated beta chains were mostly HLA-associated, it appeared. CMV serostatus was the only immune exposure information that was available.

V lost 2 bases, J lost 0 bases, and 11 bases stayed unmatched. This CDR3 is built from 19 residues. In germline, CDR1 is MGHRA, CDR2 YSYEKL. The J gene is TRBJ2-1, the V gene TRBV4-1, with 9 nucleotides matching TRBD2. This receptor was obtained from a man aged 30 to 39 in good health and CMV-seropositive. Sequencing used PBMCs. This chain's CDR3 is CASSQRNDRLAASYNEQFF. The CDR3 DNA follows: TGCGCCAGCAGCCAACGCAACGACAGACTAGCGGCCTCCTACAATGAGCAGTTCTTC.